This TCR beta chain was identified in a study of blood T cells in healthy people across ages. Regarding the study as a whole: TCR beta diversity, measured per million T cells, fell in a roughly linear way with age. Correlation between TCR beta diversity and naive T cell percentage was strong. CMV status of donors was unknown, possibly confounding expanded clonotype changes.

Samples had at least 6.5 million PBMCs isolated from them. The authors ran a second PCR of about 6 to 11 cycles using a sample-barcoded 5' primer and a J-beta primer mix. MiXCR, run by TCRdb on the 5' RACE reads, gives a single entry per CDR3 protein. The sample includes roughly 570,000 distinct CDR3 sequences, 27% of them seen just once. This clonotype is a singleton in its sample. The antigen is unknown. One junction end disagrees with the germline gene, perhaps due to a read error. The CDR3 loop spans 15 amino acids. CDR1 SSHAT and CDR2 FNYEAQ come from the germline V gene (reference sequence). The chain has TRBV7-7 and TRBJ2-1; 10 positions match TRBD2. Sequences were obtained from blood. This TCR was sampled from an older woman in good health. CDR3 coding DNA: TGTGCTAGCAGCCCCGGGACTAGCGCTTACAATGAGCAGTTCTTC. It codes for CASSPGTSAYNEQFF.